This T cell receptor (beta chain) was captured by sequencing in a study of cytomegalovirus exposure and HLA in healthy donors. Concerning this clone itself: Its antigen is unknown.

The PCR ran on 60 Vbeta and 13 Jbeta primers. The repertoire was sequenced with immunoSEQ multiplex PCR; TCRdb's copy has only in-frame clones and lacks some. This sample has roughly 120,000 clones, with 80% found just once. General observations from the study: In a later analysis, about 17,000 TCR beta sequences were associated with HLA alleles at 0.05 false discovery rate. In vitro experiments confirmed that three CMV-associated chains were specific for CMV antigens. Earlier analysis yielded a pattern in which most TCR beta V segments were productive about 90% or about 30% of the time.

The TCR comes from a man in his thirties or forties in good health and CMV-seronegative. Sequencing used PBMCs.

The CDR3 sequence: CASSIELSAGLAGGPFHEQYF. The CDR3 DNA reads TGTGCCAGTAGTATAGAACTGAGTGCGGGACTAGCGGGAGGGCCATTCCACGAGCAGTACTTC. V and J are TRBV19 and TRBJ2-7, with 16 bases fitting TRBD2. The V segment lost 0 bases and the J segment 5 bases; nucleotides outside the gene matches: 16. This CDR3 spans 21 amino acids. CDR1 LNHDA and CDR2 SQIVND come from the germline V gene (reference sequence).